This TCR beta chain was captured by sequencing in a study of identical twins. Regarding the study as a whole: Memory repertoires lacked the insertion deficit that abundant cord blood beta clonotypes showed.

TCRdb analysed the 5' RACE reads with MiXCR anew, one entry per CDR3 protein. The sample gives a few hundred thousand distinct CDR3 sequences, approximately 24% of which show up once; roughly 3% is in the top ten. CDR3 length: 14 residues. V gave up 4 bases and J gave up 5 bases, with 15 bases separating them. Germline V gives CDR1 SQVTM, CDR2 ANQGSEA. In the case of this clonotype: What it binds is not known.

The sample also formed part of further work on T cells expressing NK-cell markers.

This chain links TRBV29-1 with TRBJ2-1; a weak D match, TRBD2 (5 bases). This TCR was recovered from a young woman in good health. Sequencing was carried out using CD4+ T cells sorted from blood. For the CDR3, the DNA is TGCAGCGTTGTAGTTCCGGAGGTTAACAATGAGCAGTTCTTC. Its translation is CSVVVPEVNNEQFF.